These 19 T cell receptor beta chains came from one sample sequenced in a study of T cell repertoires in cytomegalovirus infection. TCRdb re-called the reads through MiXCR, storing one row per CDR3 protein. The repertoire holds around 740,000 distinct CDR3 sequences, with 35% as singletons. The sample taken for sequencing was PBMCs. These receptors all stem from a human donor in good health (CMV status not recorded). Some clones in this sample may be carry-over from other donors' samples.

This clonotype was observed a few times. The chain uses TRBV7-2 and TRBJ2-7; 8 bases align to TRBD1. V was pared by 2 bases and J by 6 bases, with 6 bases of the junction left unmatched. This CDR3 is 14 amino acids long. Germline CDR1 reads SGHTA; CDR2 reads FQGNSA. This chain's CDR3 is CASSLRQGWGEQYF. The DNA of the CDR3 is TGTGCCAGCAGCTTAAGACAGGGGTGGGGCGAGCAGTACTTC.

This clonotype was seen only a few times. The V and J genes are TRBV12-5 and TRBJ1-2, with D tentatively TRBD1 (6 bases). CDR3 length: 14 residues. CDR1 and CDR2 (germline): LGHNT, FRNRAP. The V gene lost 1 base and the J gene lost 7 bases, with 13 bases spanning the gap. The CDR3 here is CASGLDWTEGGYTF. The CDR3 bases are TGTGCTAGTGGTTTGGACTGGACAGAGGGTGGCTACACCTTC.

V usage is TRBV15 and J usage is TRBJ1-1; D is undetermined. Between the trimmed V and J ends, which lost 8 bases and 1 base, there was a span of 11 bases. CDR1 and CDR2 (germline): LNHNV, YYDKDF (reference sequence). The CDR3 is 13 residues long. The DNA of the CDR3 is TGTGCCACCTCAACTGCGGGGAACACTGAAGCTTTCTTT. It translates to CATSTAGNTEAFF.

This clonotype was recorded a few times. The V and J genes are TRBV12-3 or TRBV12-4 and TRBJ1-1; D is ambiguous. Trimming shortened V by 6 bases and J by 4 bases, and 15 bases separated the two germline ends. CDR3 length: 14 amino acids. The CDR3 bases are TGTGCCAGCAGCAACCACGGGCGAGGCACTGAAGCTTTCTTT. It encodes CASSNHGRGTEAFF.

Concerning this clonotype: A much larger clone is a single base away; this may be a read error. The chain has TRBV6-1 and TRBJ1-5; 9 nucleotides align to TRBD1. J gave up 6 bases and V 6 bases, and 3 bases lay outside the gene matches. Germline V gene data show CDR1 as MNHNS and CDR2 as SASEGT. The CDR3 spans 13 residues. CDR3 sequence reads: CASRGTGTQPQHF. DNA of the CDR3: TGTGCCAGCAGGGGGACAGGGACTCAGCCCCAGCATTTT.

This chain connects TRBV20-1 to TRBJ1-6, with D perhaps TRBD1 (6 bases). CDR1 and CDR2 from the germline V gene are DFQATT and SNEGSKA (reference sequence). Trimming took off 1 base at V and 5 bases at J, with 15 bases between the two ends. The CDR3 is made up of 16 amino acids. The DNA for the CDR3 is TGCAGTGCTAGAGTACCGGGGACAATGGATAATTCACCCCTCCACTTT. Protein product: CSARVPGTMDNSPLHF.

The chain uses TRBV7-2 and TRBJ2-7; D is undetermined. This CDR3 region has 15 residues. The V end lost 1 base, the J end lost 3 bases, and 13 bases lay between the germline ends. Germline V gene sequence: CDR1 SGHTA, CDR2 FQGNSA. CDR3: CASSLGVDPVYEQYF. In nucleotides, the CDR3 is TGTGCCAGCAGCTTAGGTGTGGACCCAGTCTACGAGCAGTACTTC.

The chain joins TRBV2 to TRBJ2-3; TRBD1 agrees at 7 bases. V gave up 6 bases and J gave up 3 bases; unmatched junction bases: 6. There are 14 residues in the CDR3. Looked up from germline, CDR1 is SNHLY and CDR2 is FYNNEI. For the CDR3, the DNA is TGTGCCAGCAGGGCCGGGACAGAAACAGATACGCAGTATTTT. As protein: CASRAGTETDTQYF.

This chain joins TRBV19 and TRBJ1-4; TRBD1 is a possible D gene (6 bases). This CDR3 has 15 amino acids. The germline V gene has CDR1 LNHDA and CDR2 SQIVND (reference sequence). Trimming took off 9 bases at V and 7 bases at J, with 21 bases between the two ends. The DNA of the CDR3 is TGTGCCAGCACCCCGATGGGGGGGCTCGGTGAAAAACTGTTTTTT. Protein sequence: CASTPMGGLGEKLFF.

A few counts support this clonotype. The chain uses TRBV7-9 and TRBJ2-1; weak D call: TRBD1 (6 bases). V was clipped by 2 bases and J by 9 bases, with 17 bases between them. The length of the CDR3 is 15 residues. Germline CDR1 is SEHNR and CDR2 is FQNEAQ (reference sequence). CDR3 coding DNA: TGTGCCAGCAGCTTAATAATTGGGGGCGCGGGTGAGCAGTTCTTC. It encodes CASSLIIGGAGEQFF.

V usage is TRBV6-1 and J usage is TRBJ2-1, with D perhaps matching TRBD1 (5 bases). The germline V gene encodes CDR1 MNHNS and CDR2 SASEGT. The CDR3 spans 11 residues. Trimming cost V 8 bases and J 6 bases, with 8 bases left between them. The CDR3 DNA reads TGTGCCAGCCGAAGGGGCAATGAGCAGTTCTTC. It specifies CASRRGNEQFF.

This clonotype appeared many times. V is TRBV7-2 and J is TRBJ1-6; TRBD1 matches at 7 bases. Trimming cost V 0 bases and J 9 bases; bases outside gene matches: 8. CDR3 length equals 16 residues. From germline, CDR1 is SGHTA and CDR2 FQGNSA. The CDR3 nucleotides are TGTGCCAGCAGCTTAGCGCGGGCGGGACAGAGTTCACCCCTCCACTTT. Its translation is CASSLARAGQSSPLHF.

This clonotype was seen many times. The chain recombines TRBV7-2 with TRBJ2-1; no clear D. CDR3 length: 12 residues. Germline CDR1 reads SGHTA; CDR2 reads FQGNSA. Trimming pared 2 bases from V and 9 bases from J, leaving 8 bases between. In nucleotides, the CDR3 is TGTGCCAGCAGCTTAAGGTCGGGTGAGCAGTTCTTC. Protein product: CASSLRSGEQFF.

J is TRBJ1-5 and V is TRBV4-2, with no clear D. The V gene's germline CDR1 is LGHNA and CDR2 YNFKEQ. The V end lost 1 base, the J end lost 0 bases, and 22 bases lay between the germline ends. This CDR3 spans 20 amino acids. The CDR3 region has the DNA TGTGCCAGCAGCCAAGGCAGTGGTCAGTCGGGAGAGTATAGCAATCAGCCCCAGCATTTT. Its translation: CASSQGSGQSGEYSNQPQHF.

In its sample, this clonotype was seen a few times. The rearrangement uses TRBV7-3 and TRBJ2-6, with 7 nucleotides matching TRBD1. V shed 5 bases and J 0 bases; nucleotides not matched to a gene: 7. CDR1 SGHTA and CDR2 FQGTGA come from the germline V gene. The CDR3 runs to 17 residues. The DNA of the CDR3 is TGTGCCAGCAGCCCGGGACAGACTTTCTCTGGGGCCAACGTCCTGACTTTC. Translating gives CASSPGQTFSGANVLTF.

This chain joins TRBV25-1 and TRBJ2-7; 16 bases align to TRBD2. CDR1 is MGHDK and CDR2 is SYGVNS in the germline V gene. The CDR3 is 19 amino acids. V shed 2 bases and J 3 bases; nucleotides not matched to a gene: 10. The CDR3 region is CASSEGGLAGGPPNYEQYF. As DNA, the CDR3 is TGTGCCAGCAGTGAAGGGGGACTAGCGGGAGGGCCTCCTAACTACGAGCAGTACTTC.

This chain uses TRBV19 with TRBJ2-7; D possibly corresponds to TRBD2 (6 bases). CDR1 and CDR2 (germline): LNHDA, SQIVND (reference sequence). The CDR3 runs to 14 residues. V lost 5 bases and J lost 9, with 20 bases in between. CDR3 loop: CASSSRGTAIGQYF. DNA for the CDR3: TGTGCCAGTAGTTCCCGGGGGACGGCCATCGGGCAGTACTTC. Complete variable domain (other parts from reference TRBV19 and TRBJ2-7): DGGITQSPKYLFRKEGQNVTLSCEQNLNHDAMYWYRQDPGQGLRLIYYSQIVNDFQKGDIAEGYSVSREKKESFPLTVTSAQKNPTAFYLCASSSRGTAIGQYFGPGTRLTVT.

This clonotype was counted a few times. The chain combines TRBV6-2 or TRBV6-3 with TRBJ2-1; no definite D call. Germline V gives CDR1 MNHEY, CDR2 SVGEGT. The CDR3 has 14 amino acids. With 5 bases removed from V and 5 bases from J, the gap between germline ends came to 13 bases. The CDR3 protein is CASSRRPLDNEQFF. As DNA, the CDR3 is TGTGCCAGCAGTCGCAGACCTCTAGACAATGAGCAGTTCTTC.

The rearrangement links TRBV12-3 or TRBV12-4 to TRBJ1-1; D is perhaps TRBD1 (5 bases). V was pared by 5 bases and J by 6 bases, with 19 bases between. This CDR3 contains 15 residues. CDR3 in DNA: TGTGCCAGCAGTGCCTGGGGGGGGAGTACACCTGAAGCTTTCTTT. Encoded protein: CASSAWGGSTPEAFF.